The 9 T cell receptor beta chains listed next were all sequenced from one sample in a study of Ad26.COV2.S vaccination and SARS-CoV-2 variants. Generated by immunoSEQ multiplex PCR, the TCRdb table keeps only in-frame clones and is missing some. The sample contains fewer than 500,000 clones, roughly 88% of which appear only once. As to treatment: some 19 received Ad26.COV2.S at low or high dose, single or two shots; several received placebo; per-sample allocation not given. Specimens were obtained on day 63 following the first vaccine or placebo injection. The sample in question was peripheral blood, obtained in a trial of Ad26.COV2.S vaccine versus placebo. Receptors originate from a person between 18 and 59 years old who received the Ad26.COV2.S COVID-19 vaccine or a placebo.

This clone was picked up a small number of times. The chain links TRBV6-5 to TRBJ2-2; 7 nucleotides agree with TRBD2. The CDR3 runs 15 residues. Germline lookup yields CDR1 MNHEY and CDR2 SVGAGI. V was clipped by 5 bases and J by 4 bases; unmatched bases: 7. The CDR3 coding sequence is TGTGCCAGCAGTCCCCGGTCGGGGGGCACCGGGGAGCTGTTTTTT. It codes for CASSPRSGGTGELFF.

In nucleotides, the CDR3 is TGTGCCAGCAGCTGGGACAGGGGTAGGGCCAACGTCCTGACTTTC. Protein: CASSWDRGRANVLTF. The chain combines TRBV7-2 with TRBJ2-6, with TRBD1 matching 10 bases. CDR1 and CDR2 (germline): SGHTA, FQGNSA. Unmatched junction bases numbered 2, after V lost 4 bases and J lost 5 bases. The CDR3 contains 15 residues.

This chain uses TRBV5-1 with TRBJ2-7, with D hard to call. The CDR3 length is 14 residues. CDR1 is SGHRS and CDR2 is YFSETQ in the germline V gene. Deletions cut 7 bases from V and 4 bases from J, with 18 bases between. CDR3 loop: CASDRHDSLYEQYF. The CDR3 DNA reads as TGCGCCAGCGACCGACATGACTCCTTGTACGAGCAGTACTTC.

The CDR3 DNA sequence: TGTGCCACCAGTGATTCGGACAGGGGTTTCACAGATACGCAGTATTTT. Translated, it gives CATSDSDRGFTDTQYF. The V gene is TRBV24-1, the J gene TRBJ2-3; 9 bases match TRBD1. Germline trimming cut 2 bases from V and 2 bases from J; bases unmatched to any gene: 4. The CDR3 contains 16 residues. CDR1 and CDR2 (germline): KGHDR, SFDVKD.

The rearrangement links TRBV27 to TRBJ1-2, with D possibly being TRBD1 (6 bases). With 6 bases removed from V and 0 bases from J, the gap between germline ends came to 8 bases. CDR1 and CDR2 (germline): MNHEY, SMNVEV (reference sequence). CDR3 length equals 13 residues. The CDR3: CASRRDTNYGYTF. For the CDR3, the DNA is TGTGCCAGCAGAAGGGACACTAACTATGGCTACACCTTC.

The chain joins TRBV5-1 to TRBJ2-5; a weak D match, TRBD1 (5 bases). The V and J ends lost 0 bases and 2 bases respectively, with 11 bases between them. The CDR3 runs 15 residues. CDR1 and CDR2 from the germline V gene are SGHRS and YFSETQ. The CDR3 is CASSLAGAEQETQYF. The CDR3, as DNA: TGCGCCAGCAGCTTGGCTGGGGCGGAACAAGAGACCCAGTACTTC. The whole variable domain, filled in from reference TRBV5-1 and TRBJ2-5, reads KAGVTQTPRYLIKTRGQQVTLSCSPISGHRSVSWYQQTPGQGLQFLFEYFSETQRNKGNFPGRFSGRQFSNSRSEMNVSTLELGDSALYLCASSLAGAEQETQYFGPGTRLLVL.

The chain carries TRBV7-9 and TRBJ1-4, with 8 positions matching TRBD1. CDR1 is SEHNR, CDR2 FQNEAQ, per germline (reference sequence). The CDR3 runs 15 residues. V lost 4 bases, J lost 7 bases, and 8 bases stayed unmatched. The CDR3 loop reads CASSSATGVVEKLFF. The CDR3, as DNA: TGTGCCAGCAGCTCAGCGACAGGGGTGGTTGAAAAACTGTTTTTT.

The CDR3, as DNA: TGCGCCAGCAGCTTGTACGGGGGAACGGCCACTGAGCAGTTCTTC. It encodes CASSLYGGTATEQFF. The chain combines TRBV5-1 with TRBJ2-1, with a possible D match to TRBD2 (6 bases). Germline V gives CDR1 SGHRS, CDR2 YFSETQ. The CDR3 has 15 residues. V shed 1 base and J shed 9 bases, with 17 bases lying between them.

The chain is built from TRBV18 and TRBJ2-2; 9 bases map to TRBD1. Unmatched junction bases numbered 2, after V lost 3 bases and J lost 3 bases. Looked up from germline, CDR1 is KGHSH and CDR2 is LQKENI. This CDR3 comprises 15 residues. The CDR3 DNA reads as TGTGCCAGCTCACCGGGGACAGGGTACACCGGGGAGCTGTTTTTT. It translates to CASSPGTGYTGELFF.